A selection of T cell receptor beta chains follows, all from one sample in a study of Ad26.COV2.S vaccination and SARS-CoV-2 variants. Method: immunoSEQ multiplex PCR; TCRdb's copy keeps in-frame clones and lacks some. The sample has hundreds of thousands of clones, around 90% seen once; the top ten hold around 6.4%. The source was peripheral blood, collected in a trial of Ad26.COV2.S vaccine versus placebo. The receptors were gathered from a person aged 18-65 years who received the Ad26.COV2.S COVID-19 vaccine or a placebo. The CDR3 runs from the conserved cysteine through the conserved F or W. The D gene is left open where the match is weak. Some rows have no size entry. The others give once, few or many, or a class for an expanded clone.

>TRBV4-3|TRBJ1-3|TRBD1|NA
CASSQTTGGPGNTIYF
TGCGCCAGCAGCCAAACCACAGGGGGCCCTGGAAACACCATATATTTT
>TRBV27|TRBJ2-7|NA|NA
CASSLLDSPSYEQYF
TGTGCCAGCAGTTTATTGGACTCACCCTCCTACGAGCAGTACTTC
>TRBV24-1|TRBJ1-2|NA|NA
CATGGSVYGYTF
TGTGCCACCGGCGGGTCGGTCTATGGCTACACCTTC
>TRBV3-1/TRBV3-2|TRBJ1-5|NA|NA
CASSQGRGNQPQHF
TGTGCCAGCAGCCAAGGACGCGGCAATCAGCCCCAGCATTTT
>TRBV5-5|TRBJ2-3|TRBD2|NA
CASSSYSGGVTDTQYF
TGTGCCAGCAGCTCCTATAGCGGGGGTGTCACAGATACGCAGTATTTT
>TRBV5-1|TRBJ2-5|TRBD1|once
CASSRTGGQETQYF
TGCGCCAGCAGTCGGACAGGGGGCCAAGAGACCCAGTACTTC
>TRBV19|TRBJ1-4|NA|few
CASMDGATNEKLFF
TGTGCCAGTATGGACGGTGCAACTAATGAAAAACTGTTTTTT
>TRBV27|TRBJ1-5|NA|once
CASSSMGVNQPQHF
TGTGCCAGCAGTTCAATGGGGGTCAATCAGCCCCAGCATTTT
>TRBV19|TRBJ2-7|NA|NA
CASSDIRPRRTAAYEQYF
TGTGCCAGTAGTGATATCCGACCTAGGAGGACGGCGGCCTACGAGCAGTACTTC
>TRBV15|TRBJ1-1|NA|NA
CATSIVNTEAFF
TGTGCCACCAGTATCGTGAACACTGAAGCTTTCTTT
>TRBV7-8|TRBJ2-7|TRBD2|once
CASSLAGTRGSYEQYF
TGTGCCAGCAGCTTAGCGGGGACTAGAGGTTCCTACGAGCAGTACTTC
>TRBV27|TRBJ2-7|NA|NA
CASRRGTYYEQYF
TGTGCCAGCAGACGAGGGACTTACTACGAGCAGTACTTC
>TRBV6-4|TRBJ2-3|TRBD2|NA
CATSTSGGTDTQYF
TGTGCCACCTCGACTAGCGGGGGCACAGATACGCAGTATTTT
>TRBV21-1|TRBJ2-5|NA|NA
CASSYLVGASGQETQYF
TGTGCCAGCAGCTACCTTGTCGGGGCTAGCGGTCAAGAGACCCAGTACTTC
>TRBV7-3|TRBJ2-5|NA|NA
CASSLMSTELQYF
TGTGCCAGCAGCTTAATGTCCACGGAATTACAGTACTTC
>TRBV30|TRBJ1-3|NA|NA
CAGSGEAGVNTIYF
TGTGCCGGGTCAGGGGAGGCGGGAGTGAACACCATATATTTT
>TRBV28|TRBJ2-1|TRBD2|NA
CASNGGSFYNEQFF
TGTGCCAGCAATGGCGGGAGCTTCTACAATGAGCAGTTCTTC
>TRBV24-1|TRBJ2-1|NA|NA
CATSDPPRNEQFF
TGTGCCACCAGTGACCCCCCTCGCAATGAGCAGTTCTTC
>TRBV6-2/TRBV6-3|TRBJ1-4|NA|NA
CASSRGHANEKLFF
TGTGCCAGCAGTCGAGGACACGCGAATGAAAAACTGTTTTTT
>TRBV7-8|TRBJ2-2|TRBD1|NA
CASSRQGANTGELFF
TGTGCCAGCAGCAGACAGGGGGCGAACACCGGGGAGCTGTTTTTT
>TRBV9|TRBJ1-2|NA|NA
CASSVTGAALGYTF
TGTGCCAGCAGCGTAACCGGGGCTGCCCTTGGCTACACCTTC
>TRBV19|TRBJ2-7|NA|few
CASSNRGGSYEQYF
TGTGCCAGTAGTAACAGGGGGGGCTCCTACGAGCAGTACTTC
>TRBV7-9|TRBJ2-1|NA|NA
CASSLSSVSYNEQFF
TGTGCCAGCAGCTTAAGTAGTGTCTCCTACAATGAGCAGTTCTTC
>TRBV5-1|TRBJ1-6|TRBD1|NA
CASRSNPGQINSPLHF
TGCGCCAGCAGATCCAACCCGGGACAGATTAATTCACCCCTCCACTTT
>TRBV30|TRBJ2-3|NA|NA
CACRAGVDTQYF
TGTGCCTGCAGGGCTGGGGTGGATACGCAGTATTTT
>TRBV7-8|TRBJ2-1|TRBD2|NA
CASSRASGGQKGEQFF
TGTGCCAGCAGCCGAGCTAGCGGGGGGCAGAAGGGTGAGCAGTTCTTC
>TRBV5-4|TRBJ1-1|NA|NA
CASSLAEQEAFF
TGTGCCAGCAGCTTGGCGGAGCAGGAAGCTTTCTTT
>TRBV12-1|TRBJ1-1|NA|NA
CASRSQGDRDKDTEAFF
TGTGCCAGCAGATCCCAGGGAGACCGGGACAAAGACACTGAAGCTTTCTTT
>TRBV5-6|TRBJ2-3|TRBD2|NA
CASSLTGLATDTQYF
TGTGCCAGCAGCTTGACGGGACTAGCCACAGATACGCAGTATTTT
>TRBV4-1|TRBJ2-2|NA|NA
CASSQGFSTGELFF
TGCGCCAGCAGCCAGGGGTTTAGCACCGGGGAGCTGTTTTTT
>TRBV3-1/TRBV3-2|TRBJ1-1|NA|NA
CASSQDAGSGTEAFF
TGTGCCAGCAGCCAAGATGCAGGGTCGGGCACTGAAGCTTTCTTT
>TRBV7-9|TRBJ1-1|NA|NA
CASSSSGGNTEAFF
TGTGCCAGCAGCTCCTCCGGGGGCAACACTGAAGCTTTCTTT
>TRBV7-9|TRBJ2-2|NA|NA
CASSLEGTGELFF
TGTGCCAGCAGCTTAGAAGGAACCGGGGAGCTGTTTTTT
>TRBV7-6|TRBJ1-4|TRBD1|few
CASSVGQVTEKLFF
TGTGCCAGCAGCGTGGGACAGGTTACTGAAAAACTGTTTTTT
>TRBV4-1|TRBJ2-3|TRBD2|NA
CASRQISGIADTQYF
TGCGCCAGCAGGCAAATTAGCGGGATCGCAGATACGCAGTATTTT
>TRBV11-3|TRBJ1-2|TRBD1|NA
CASSACDRGEKGNYGYTF
TGTGCCAGCAGTGCCTGCGACAGGGGTGAAAAAGGTAACTATGGCTACACCTTC
>TRBV4-3|TRBJ2-3|NA|NA
CASSLEEADTQYF
TGCGCCAGCAGCCTCGAGGAGGCAGATACGCAGTATTTT
>TRBV5-1|TRBJ2-7|TRBD2|once
CASSLADGGNLYEQYF
TGCGCCAGCAGCTTGGCTGACGGGGGGAACCTCTACGAGCAGTACTTC
>TRBV6-2/TRBV6-3|TRBJ1-2|NA|NA
CASSQGRTSYGYTF
TGTGCCAGCAGCCAAGGACGGACATCCTATGGCTACACCTTC
>TRBV18|TRBJ2-7|NA|few
CASSPRVGSSYEQYF
TGTGCCAGCTCACCACGAGTGGGAAGCTCCTACGAGCAGTACTTC
>TRBV9|TRBJ2-5|TRBD2|NA
CASSPRQGGETQYF
TGTGCCAGCAGCCCTCGCCAGGGAGGGGAGACCCAGTACTTC
>TRBV9|TRBJ2-5|NA|NA
CASSPHQETQYF
TGTGCCAGCAGCCCCCACCAAGAGACCCAGTACTTC
>TRBV11-3|TRBJ1-1|TRBD1|NA
CASSLRTGGPTEAFF
TGTGCCAGCAGCTTACGGACAGGAGGTCCCACTGAAGCTTTCTTT
>TRBV30|TRBJ2-2|TRBD2|NA
CAWSRLAGNTGELFF
TGTGCCTGGTCGAGACTAGCGGGAAACACCGGGGAGCTGTTTTTT
>TRBV7-3|TRBJ2-1|TRBD2|NA
CASSLTLGLAGGDNEQFF
TGTGCCAGCAGCTTAACCCTCGGACTAGCGGGAGGGGACAATGAGCAGTTCTTC
>TRBV9|TRBJ2-7|NA|NA
CASSVELAPYEQYF
TGTGCCAGCAGCGTGGAACTAGCACCCTACGAGCAGTACTTC
>TRBV6-1|TRBJ2-2|TRBD2|NA
CASSGWLAGGTGELFF
TGTGCCAGCAGTGGGTGGCTAGCGGGAGGTACCGGGGAGCTGTTTTTT
>TRBV30|TRBJ1-1|NA|NA
CACQWNTEAFF
TGTGCCTGTCAGTGGAACACTGAAGCTTTCTTT
>TRBV7-9|TRBJ2-5|NA|NA
CASSPLWGLETQYF
TGTGCCAGCAGCCCTCTTTGGGGGCTGGAGACCCAGTACTTC
>TRBV4-2|TRBJ1-5|NA|NA
CASSQGPYSNQPQHF
TGTGCCAGCAGCCAAGGGCCCTATAGCAATCAGCCCCAGCATTTT
>TRBV7-2|TRBJ1-1|NA|NA
CASSLSRAPNTEAFF
TGTGCCAGCAGCTTAAGTAGAGCTCCGAACACTGAAGCTTTCTTT
>TRBV7-3|TRBJ1-6|NA|NA
CASSATAGSRVHF
TGTGCCAGCAGCGCAACAGCAGGGTCGAGGGTCCACTTT
>TRBV5-4|TRBJ1-1|NA|NA
CASSADSGLDTEAFF
TGTGCCAGCAGCGCGGACTCGGGGTTGGACACTGAAGCTTTCTTT